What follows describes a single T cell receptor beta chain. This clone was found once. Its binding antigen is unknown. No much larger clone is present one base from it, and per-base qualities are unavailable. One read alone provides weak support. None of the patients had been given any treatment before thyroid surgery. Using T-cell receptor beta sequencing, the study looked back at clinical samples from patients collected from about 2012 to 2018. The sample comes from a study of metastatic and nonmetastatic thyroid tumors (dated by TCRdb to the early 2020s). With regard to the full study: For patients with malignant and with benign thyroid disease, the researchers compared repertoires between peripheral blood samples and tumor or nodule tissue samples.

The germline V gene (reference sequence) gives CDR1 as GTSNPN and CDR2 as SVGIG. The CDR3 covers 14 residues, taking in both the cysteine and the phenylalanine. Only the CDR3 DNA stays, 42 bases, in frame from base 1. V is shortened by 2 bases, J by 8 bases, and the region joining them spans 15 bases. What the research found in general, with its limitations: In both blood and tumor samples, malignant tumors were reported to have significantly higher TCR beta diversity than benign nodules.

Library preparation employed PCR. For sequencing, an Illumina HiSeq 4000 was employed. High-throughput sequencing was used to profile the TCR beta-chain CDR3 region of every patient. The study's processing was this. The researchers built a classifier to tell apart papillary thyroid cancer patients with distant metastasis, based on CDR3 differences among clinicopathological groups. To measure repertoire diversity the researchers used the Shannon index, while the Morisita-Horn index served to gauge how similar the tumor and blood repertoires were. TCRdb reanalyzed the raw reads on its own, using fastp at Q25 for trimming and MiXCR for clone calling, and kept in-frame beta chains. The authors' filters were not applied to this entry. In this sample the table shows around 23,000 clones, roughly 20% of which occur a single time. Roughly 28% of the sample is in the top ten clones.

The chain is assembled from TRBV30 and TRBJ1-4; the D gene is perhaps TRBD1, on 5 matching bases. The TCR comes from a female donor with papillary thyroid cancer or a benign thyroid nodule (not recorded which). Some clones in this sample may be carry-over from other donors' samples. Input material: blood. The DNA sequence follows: TGTGCCTGGAGTAAAACAGGAAAGGGGGAAAAACTGTTTTTT. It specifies CAWSKTGKGEKLFF.